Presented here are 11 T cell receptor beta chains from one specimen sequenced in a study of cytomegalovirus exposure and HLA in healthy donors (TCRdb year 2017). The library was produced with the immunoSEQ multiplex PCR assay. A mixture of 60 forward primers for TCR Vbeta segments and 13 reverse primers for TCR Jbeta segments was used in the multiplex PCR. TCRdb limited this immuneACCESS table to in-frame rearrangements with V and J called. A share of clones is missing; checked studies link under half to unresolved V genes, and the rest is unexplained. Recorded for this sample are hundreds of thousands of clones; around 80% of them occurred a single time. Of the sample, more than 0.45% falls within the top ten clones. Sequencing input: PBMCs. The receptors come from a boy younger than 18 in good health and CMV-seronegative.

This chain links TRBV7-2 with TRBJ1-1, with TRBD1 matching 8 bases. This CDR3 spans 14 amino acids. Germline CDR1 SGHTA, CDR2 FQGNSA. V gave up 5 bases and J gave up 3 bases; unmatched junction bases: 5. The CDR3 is CASSDRGGYTEAFF. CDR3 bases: TGTGCCAGCAGCGACAGGGGTGGGTACACTGAAGCTTTCTTT.

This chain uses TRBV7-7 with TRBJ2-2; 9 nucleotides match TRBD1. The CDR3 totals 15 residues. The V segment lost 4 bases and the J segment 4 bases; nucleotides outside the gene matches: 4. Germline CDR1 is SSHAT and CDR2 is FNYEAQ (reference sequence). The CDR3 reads CASSSGTGTTGELFF. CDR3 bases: TGTGCCAGCAGCTCCGGGACAGGGACCACCGGGGAGCTGTTTTTT.

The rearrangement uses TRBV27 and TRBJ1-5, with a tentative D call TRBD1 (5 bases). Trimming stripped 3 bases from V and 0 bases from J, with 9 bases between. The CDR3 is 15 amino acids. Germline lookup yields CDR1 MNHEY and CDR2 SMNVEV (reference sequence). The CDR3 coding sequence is TGTGCCAGCAGTTTGAGTCAGGGTAGCAATCAGCCCCAGCATTTT. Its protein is CASSLSQGSNQPQHF.

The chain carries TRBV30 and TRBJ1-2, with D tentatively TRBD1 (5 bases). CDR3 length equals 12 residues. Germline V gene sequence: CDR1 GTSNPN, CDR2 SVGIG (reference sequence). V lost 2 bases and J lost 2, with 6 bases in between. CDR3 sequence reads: CAWSTGNYGYTF. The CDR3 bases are TGTGCCTGGAGTACAGGCAACTATGGCTACACCTTC.

Here the CDR3 reads CSAAYSGANVLTF. CDR3 nucleotide sequence: TGCAGCGCCGCCTACTCTGGGGCCAACGTCCTGACTTTC. The chain combines TRBV29-1 with TRBJ2-6; D is unresolved. The CDR3 has 13 amino acids. Germline CDR1 SQVTM, CDR2 ANQGSEA. Trimming cost V 7 bases and J 0 bases, with 7 bases left between them.

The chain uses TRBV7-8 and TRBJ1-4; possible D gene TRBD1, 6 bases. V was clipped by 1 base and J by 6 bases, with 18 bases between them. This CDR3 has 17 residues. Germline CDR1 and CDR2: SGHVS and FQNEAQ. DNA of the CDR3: TGTGCCAGCAGCTTAGAGGGGGAGGGGGGCGTGGATGAAAAACTGTTTTTT. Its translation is CASSLEGEGGVDEKLFF. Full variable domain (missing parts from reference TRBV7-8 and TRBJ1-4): GAGVSQSPRYKVAKRGQDVALRCDPISGHVSLFWYQQALGQGPEFLTYFQNEAQLDKSGLPSDRFFAERPEGSVSTLKIQRTQQEDSAVYLCASSLEGEGGVDEKLFFGSGTQLSVL.

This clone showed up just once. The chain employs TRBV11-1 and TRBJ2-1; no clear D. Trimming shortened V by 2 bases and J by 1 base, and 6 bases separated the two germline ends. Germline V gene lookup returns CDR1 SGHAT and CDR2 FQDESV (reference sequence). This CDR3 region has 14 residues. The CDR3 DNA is TGTGCCAGCAGCTTAACCAGGTCCTACAATGAGCAGTTCTTC. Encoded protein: CASSLTRSYNEQFF.

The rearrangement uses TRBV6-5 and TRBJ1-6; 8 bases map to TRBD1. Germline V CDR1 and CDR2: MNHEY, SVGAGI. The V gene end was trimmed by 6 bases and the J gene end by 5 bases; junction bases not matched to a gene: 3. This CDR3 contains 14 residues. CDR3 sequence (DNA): TGTGCCAGCAGGGGGGGACAGGATAATTCACCCCTCCACTTT. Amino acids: CASRGGQDNSPLHF.

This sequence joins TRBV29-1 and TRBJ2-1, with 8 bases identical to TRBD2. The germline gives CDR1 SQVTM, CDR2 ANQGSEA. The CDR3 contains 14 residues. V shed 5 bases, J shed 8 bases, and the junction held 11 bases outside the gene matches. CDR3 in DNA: TGCAGCGTTCCGGGGGGGAGACTAGCCCATGAGCAGTTCTTC. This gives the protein CSVPGGRLAHEQFF.

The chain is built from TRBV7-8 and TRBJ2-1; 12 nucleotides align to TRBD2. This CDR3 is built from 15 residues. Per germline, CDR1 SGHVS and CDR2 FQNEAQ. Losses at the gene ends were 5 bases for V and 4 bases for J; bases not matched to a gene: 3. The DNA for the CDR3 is TGTGCCAGCAGCGGACTAGCGGGGAGTTACAATGAGCAGTTCTTC. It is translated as CASSGLAGSYNEQFF.

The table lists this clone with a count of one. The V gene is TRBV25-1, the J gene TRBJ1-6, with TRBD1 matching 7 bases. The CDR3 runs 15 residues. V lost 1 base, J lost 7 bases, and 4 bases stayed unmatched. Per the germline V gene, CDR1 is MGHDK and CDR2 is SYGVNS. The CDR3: CASSESLTGNSPLHF. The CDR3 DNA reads TGTGCCAGCAGTGAATCCTTGACAGGGAATTCACCCCTCCACTTT.